The rows below give T cell receptor beta chains drawn from one sample of a study of CD8 T cells in ankylosing spondylitis. TCRdb reanalysed the 5' RACE reads using MiXCR and keeps one entry per CDR3 protein. Of almost 400,000 distinct CDR3 sequences listed, approximately 20% are singletons. Sample: blood, either unsorted or a sorted T cell fraction (not recorded which). These receptor sequences come from a male donor with ankylosing spondylitis. The CDR3 runs from the conserved cysteine through the conserved F or W. The D gene is left open where the match is weak. Where a row states a size, it is once, few, many or the class of an expanded clone; other rows omit it.

TRBJ2-7 | . | TRBV24-1 | few | CATSDAGTTNEQYF | TGTGCCACCAGTGACGCCGGGACGACCAACGAGCAGTACTTC
TRBJ1-2 | . | TRBV6-2/TRBV6-3 | few | CASSYGYGYTF | TGTGCCAGCAGTTACGGCTATGGCTACACCTTC
TRBJ2-7 | TRBD2 | TRBV18 | few | CASSQGTSGRRYEQYF | TGTGCCAGCTCACAAGGGACTAGCGGGAGGCGGTACGAGCAGTACTTC
TRBJ2-1 | . | TRBV3-1 | few | CASSQMRGSYNEQFF | TGTGCCAGCAGCCAAATGCGGGGCTCCTACAATGAGCAGTTCTTC
TRBJ2-1 | . | TRBV29-1 | few | CSVEDLTNEQFF | TGCAGCGTTGAAGATCTTACGAATGAGCAGTTCTTC
TRBJ2-2 | . | TRBV5-1 | . | CASSYTGIRSNAGELFF | TGCGCCAGCAGTTACACAGGGATACGATCGAACGCCGGGGAGCTGTTTTTT
TRBJ2-7 | . | TRBV7-2 | . | CASSLGLGAYEQYF | TGTGCCAGCAGCCTGGGACTGGGAGCCTACGAGCAGTACTTC
TRBJ1-2 | . | TRBV6-6 | . | CASSPTGLSGYTF | TGTGCCAGCAGTCCGACTGGACTGAGCGGCTACACCTTC
TRBJ2-7 | TRBD1 | TRBV12-3/TRBV12-4 | many | CASSKGLGQGTGEQYF | TGTGCCAGCAGCAAGGGGCTGGGACAGGGGACAGGAGAGCAGTACTTC
TRBJ2-5 | . | TRBV28 | . | CASTPLGGGQETQYF | TGTGCCAGCACCCCCCTCGGGGGTGGGCAAGAGACCCAGTACTTC
TRBJ2-2 | TRBD2 | TRBV4-2 | many | CASSQAELAGETGELFF | TGTGCCAGCAGCCAAGCAGAACTAGCGGGAGAAACCGGGGAGCTGTTTTTT
TRBJ1-1 | . | TRBV7-9 | many | CASSLSGTEAFF | TGTGCCAGCAGCTTATCCGGCACTGAAGCTTTCTTT
TRBJ1-1 | . | TRBV6-2/TRBV6-3 | . | CASSYWRGTEAFF | TGTGCCAGCAGTTACTGGCGAGGCACTGAAGCTTTCTTT
TRBJ2-7 | . | TRBV19 | . | CASSIGGGSYEQYF | TGTGCCAGTAGTATCGGAGGCGGCTCCTACGAGCAGTACTTC